This TCR beta chain was sequenced during a study of cytomegalovirus exposure and HLA in healthy donors. Study findings and constraints: Apart from CMV serostatus, no immune exposure information was available. One variant, a missense change in DCLRE1C, was linked in a later analysis to TCR beta V- and J-gene trimming. Among TCR beta chains of equal frequency, HLA-associated ones were more clonally expanded in a later analysis. The study put under 200 TCR beta chains on its list as cytomegalovirus-associated.

The CDR3 has 14 amino acids. CDR1 is SGDLS, CDR2 YYNGEE, per germline. Trimming took 2 bases from V and 7 from J, leaving 14 bases between them. The PCR employed 60 Vbeta primers together with 13 Jbeta primers. Profiled with immunoSEQ multiplex PCR; TCRdb holds only in-frame clones, not every one. The sample contains 150,000 to 200,000 clones, about 85% of which appear only once. With regard to this clone: What it binds is not known.

Sequenced sample: PBMCs. This chain uses TRBV9 with TRBJ2-3, with D possibly TRBD2 on 6 matching bases. The receptor was isolated from a woman aged 45-65 years in good health and CMV-seronegative. The DNA for the CDR3 is TGTGCCAGCAGCGTCGGAGGGGTTATGAATACGCAGTATTTT. Protein product: CASSVGGVMNTQYF.